These 17 T cell receptor beta chains share one sample of origin, sequenced in a study of cytomegalovirus exposure and HLA in healthy donors. The PCR ran on 60 Vbeta and 13 Jbeta primers. Sequencing was performed with immunoSEQ multiplex PCR; in TCRdb, only in-frame clones are kept and a portion is missing. In the table there are approximately 140,000 clones, about 70% of which are singletons. Material for sequencing was PBMCs. Every receptor here comes from a woman aged 55-70 years in good health and CMV-seropositive.

This clone was recorded a few times. Other DNA sequences in this sample translate to the same CDR3. The chain employs TRBV5-6 and TRBJ1-2; weak D call: TRBD1 (6 bases). The CDR3 loop spans 13 amino acids. V was cut by 0 bases and J by 8 bases, with 11 bases left in between. Germline values: CDR1 SGHDT, CDR2 YYEEEE. In DNA, the CDR3 is TGTGCCAGCAGCTTGGCGACAGGTGGCGGCTACACCTTC. Its protein is CASSLATGGGYTF. The variable domain in full, with the rest retrieved from reference TRBV5-6 and TRBJ1-2, is DAGVTQSPTHLIKTRGQQVTLRCSPKSGHDTVSWYQQALGQGPQFIFQYYEEEERQRGNFPDRFSGHQFPNYSSELNVNALLLGDSALYLCASSLATGGGYTFGSGTRLTVV.

This clone has a handful of counts. The CDR3 reads CASSSAVNTEAFF. CDR3 DNA: TGTGCCAGTTCGTCCGCAGTGAACACTGAAGCTTTCTTT. The chain employs TRBV19 and TRBJ1-1; no definite D call. This CDR3 has 13 amino acids. V was clipped by 8 bases and J by 0 bases, with 10 bases between them. Germline values: CDR1 LNHDA, CDR2 SQIVND (reference sequence).

This sequence joins TRBV19 and TRBJ2-7, with a possible D match to TRBD1 (6 bases). From germline, CDR1 is LNHDA and CDR2 SQIVND (reference sequence). Trimming removed 3 bases from V and 2 bases from J, with 8 bases in between. This CDR3 comprises 13 residues. The CDR3 sequence is CASSITGTYEQYF. In DNA form, the CDR3 reads TGTGCCAGTAGTATCACAGGGACCTACGAGCAGTACTTC.

This chain uses TRBV18 with TRBJ2-1; 8 bases fit TRBD1. Trimming took 6 bases from V and 5 from J; bases not matched to a gene: 9. The CDR3 consists of 15 residues. Germline assignment: CDR1 KGHSH and CDR2 LQKENI. This CDR3 is CASSPPGQGHNEQFF. CDR3 DNA: TGTGCCAGCTCCCCTCCCGGACAGGGACACAATGAGCAGTTCTTC.

This clone was observed once. The genes are TRBV19 and TRBJ2-7, with D perhaps TRBD1 (5 bases). The CDR3 sequence is 14 residues long. CDR1 and CDR2 from the germline V gene are LNHDA and SQIVND (reference sequence). The V end was cut by 3 bases, the J end by 5 bases, with 14 bases between. The CDR3 region has the DNA TGTGCCAGTAGTATCGGCAGGGTTGCCGACGAGCAGTACTTC. Amino acid sequence: CASSIGRVADEQYF.

This clone was recorded only once. The chain carries TRBV5-1 and TRBJ2-5; D gene uncertain. Germline-derived CDR1 and CDR2 are SGHRS and YFSETQ. The V gene lost 4 bases and the J gene lost 0 bases, with 10 bases spanning the gap. CDR3 length: 14 residues. The CDR3 coding sequence is TGCGCCAGCAGCACAAACACGAACCAAGAGACCCAGTACTTC. It encodes CASSTNTNQETQYF.

CDR3 sequence reads: CASSLSQGLFFEQYF. In DNA form, the CDR3 reads TGCGCCAGCAGCTTATCCCAGGGACTATTCTTCGAGCAGTACTTC. V and J are TRBV5-1 and TRBJ2-5; 7 positions agree with TRBD2. Matching the DNA end better, TRBJ2-7 makes the J call doubtful. The CDR3 has 15 amino acids. Germline lookup yields CDR1 SGHRS and CDR2 YFSETQ.

With regard to this clone: The same CDR3 is also encoded by other DNA sequences in this sample. The CDR3 spells CASSLGTGINQPQHF. CDR3 sequence (DNA): TGCGCCAGCAGCCTCGGGACAGGGATAAATCAGCCCCAGCATTTT. The chain combines TRBV5-1 with TRBJ1-5; TRBD1 matches 9 bases. The J segment lost 4 bases and the V segment lost 4 bases, leaving 6 bases of the junction unmatched. Per germline, CDR1 SGHRS and CDR2 YFSETQ. The CDR3 has 15 amino acids.

This chain uses TRBV5-1 with TRBJ2-3; TRBD1 matches at 8 bases. The V segment lost 4 bases and the J segment 3 bases; nucleotides outside the gene matches: 10. Germline V CDR1 and CDR2: SGHRS, YFSETQ. CDR3 length equals 16 residues. The DNA for the CDR3 is TGCGCCAGCAGCAGGGGACAGGACATAGGGACAGATACGCAGTATTTT. Residues: CASSRGQDIGTDTQYF.

CDR3 residues: CASSFLGRWSNQPQHF. The CDR3 nucleotides are TGTGCCAGCAGCTTCCTGGGCCGCTGGAGCAATCAGCCCCAGCATTTT. The chain is built from TRBV7-2 and TRBJ1-5; no clear D gene. CDR1 SGHTA and CDR2 FQGNSA come from the germline V gene. This CDR3 has 16 residues. V was clipped by 3 bases and J by 1 base, with 13 bases between them.

This clone was counted only a few times. The V gene is TRBV9, the J gene TRBJ1-4; possible D gene TRBD1, 6 bases. CDR3 length: 12 residues. CDR1 and CDR2 (germline): SGDLS, YYNGEE. V was pared by 4 bases and J by 8 bases, with 9 bases between. The CDR3 region is CASSPGGEKLFF. The DNA for the CDR3 is TGTGCCAGCAGCCCGGGGGGCGAAAAACTGTTTTTT.

The chain links TRBV6-5 to TRBJ2-7, with a tentative D call TRBD2 (5 bases). CDR3 size: 13 residues. V gave up 2 bases and J gave up 7 bases, with 12 bases separating them. Germline-derived CDR1 and CDR2 are MNHEY and SVGAGI. The CDR3, as DNA: TGTGCCAGCAGTTACGGCGGACTGGGGGAGCAGTACTTC. This codes for CASSYGGLGEQYF.

V is TRBV2 and J is TRBJ1-5; 10 bases line up with TRBD1. The CDR3 covers 14 residues. The trim removed 4 bases at V and 6 bases at J, leaving 3 bases unmatched. CDR1 and CDR2 from the germline V gene are SNHLY and FYNNEI. CDR3 loop: CASSGTGGFQPQHF. The CDR3 bases are TGTGCCAGCAGTGGGACAGGGGGTTTTCAGCCCCAGCATTTT.

The chain uses TRBV7-3 and TRBJ1-1; 9 bases line up with TRBD1. CDR3 length: 16 residues. Trimming took 2 bases from V and 4 from J; bases not matched to a gene: 8. CDR1 and CDR2 (germline): SGHTA, FQGTGA. The CDR3 spells CASSLSRTGETTEAFF. CDR3 sequence (DNA): TGTGCCAGCAGCTTATCTCGGACAGGGGAGACCACTGAAGCTTTCTTT.

On this clone itself: One end of the junction does not line up with germline, which may come from a read error. The J gene is TRBJ1-4, the V gene TRBV20-1; D call uncertain. The CDR3 consists of 11 residues. Germline V CDR1 and CDR2: DFQATT, SNEGSKA (reference sequence). CDR3 bases: TGCAGTGCTAGAGTGGGTGGCGCGTACTATTTT. Protein product: CSARVGGAYYF.

Note on this clone: One end of the junction fails to match germline, which may point to a read error. This sequence joins TRBV7-7 and TRBJ2-5; tentatively, D is TRBD1 (5 bases). From germline, CDR1 is SSHAT and CDR2 FNYEAQ (reference sequence). The CDR3 contains 14 residues. In nucleotides, the CDR3 is TGTGCTAGCAGCCAGAGCCTGGGGCAAAAGACCCAGTACTTC. Translation gives CASSQSLGQKTQYF.

The chain has TRBV19 and TRBJ1-5; no firm D call. The V and J ends lost 7 bases and 0 bases respectively, with 13 bases between them. The CDR3 has 15 amino acids. The germline V gene encodes CDR1 LNHDA and CDR2 SQIVND (reference sequence). The CDR3 loop reads CASTITAFSNQPQHF. The CDR3 DNA follows: TGTGCCAGTACAATTACAGCCTTTAGCAATCAGCCCCAGCATTTT. The whole variable domain, filled in from reference TRBV19 and TRBJ1-5, reads DGGITQSPKYLFRKEGQNVTLSCEQNLNHDAMYWYRQDPGQGLRLIYYSQIVNDFQKGDIAEGYSVSREKKESFPLTVTSAQKNPTAFYLCASTITAFSNQPQHFGDGTRLSIL.